Presented here are 19 T cell receptor beta chains from one specimen sequenced in a study of blood T cell repertoires in COVID-19. TCRdb keeps only in-frame clones here, not all; method: immunoSEQ multiplex PCR. In the table there are approximately 260,000 clones, about 85% of which are singletons. Source material: PBMCs or T cells enriched from blood (not recorded which). The receptors originated from a woman under 40 with acute COVID-19.

The V and J genes are TRBV27 and TRBJ2-1; 13 bases agree with TRBD2. J lost 7 bases, V lost 3 bases, and 21 bases had no gene match. There are 21 residues in the CDR3. From germline, CDR1 is MNHEY and CDR2 SMNVEV (reference sequence). DNA of the CDR3: TGTGCCAGCAGTTTGTTTGGATCGGGACTAGCGGGATCCCGACCCTCTAATGAGCAGTTCTTC. Amino acids: CASSLFGSGLAGSRPSNEQFF.

The chain has TRBV10-3 and TRBJ1-4, with D perhaps matching TRBD1 (5 bases). The CDR3 runs to 11 residues. V gave up 10 bases and J gave up 6 bases, with 9 bases separating them. Germline V gene lookup returns CDR1 ENHRY and CDR2 SYGVKD. CDR3 coding DNA: TGTGCCACCCGACAGCATGAAAAACTGTTTTTT. Its protein product is CATRQHEKLFF.

The chain joins TRBV24-1 to TRBJ2-4; D is possibly TRBD1 (5 bases). The CDR3 sequence is 16 residues long. The V and J ends lost 5 bases and 0 bases respectively, with 13 bases between them. Germline-derived CDR1 and CDR2 are KGHDR and SFDVKD. CDR3 DNA sequence: TGTGCCACCAGTGCCAGGGCCCCTATAGCCAAAAACATTCAGTACTTC. It encodes CATSARAPIAKNIQYF.

This sequence joins TRBV28 and TRBJ1-1; possible D gene TRBD1, 6 bases. This CDR3 comprises 14 residues. In germline, CDR1 is MDHEN, CDR2 SYDVKM. The V end lost 4 bases, the J end lost 0 bases, and 9 bases lay between the germline ends. CDR3 DNA: TGTGCCAGCAGTTCAGGGGCGGTGAACACTGAAGCTTTCTTT. Translating gives CASSSGAVNTEAFF.

The chain carries TRBV2 and TRBJ1-5; 8 bases fit TRBD1. The trim removed 8 bases at V and 1 base at J, leaving 13 bases unmatched. The CDR3 runs 17 residues. Germline-derived CDR1 and CDR2 are SNHLY and FYNNEI. The CDR3 region is CASSIRGPGWSNQPQHF. The CDR3 bases are TGTGCCAGCTCCATCAGGGGGCCCGGGTGGAGCAATCAGCCCCAGCATTTT.

The chain uses TRBV28 and TRBJ2-7; a weak D match, TRBD1 (5 bases). The CDR3 is made up of 16 amino acids. V lost 5 bases, J lost 9 bases, and 26 bases lay in between. Germline lookup yields CDR1 MDHEN and CDR2 SYDVKM. CDR3 in DNA: TGTGCCAGCAGTATCTGGGCCCTTAGACAGTGGGATGGGCAGTACTTC. This gives the protein CASSIWALRQWDGQYF.

The chain joins TRBV18 to TRBJ1-1; 9 positions agree with TRBD1. The CDR3 loop spans 15 amino acids. Trimming cost V 3 bases and J 3 bases; bases outside gene matches: 5. Germline V gene data show CDR1 as KGHSH and CDR2 as LQKENI. The CDR3 here is CASSPGTGLDTEAFF. As DNA, the CDR3 is TGTGCCAGCTCACCCGGGACAGGGTTAGACACTGAAGCTTTCTTT. The full variable domain, rest sourced from reference TRBV18 and TRBJ1-1, is NAGVMQNPRHLVRRRGQEARLRCSPMKGHSHVYWYRQLPEEGLKFMVYLQKENIIDESGMPKERFSAEFPKEGPSILRIQQVVRGDSAAYFCASSPGTGLDTEAFFGQGTRLTVV.

The V gene is TRBV28, the J gene TRBJ2-2, with 8 bases that match TRBD2. This CDR3 has 15 amino acids. CDR1 MDHEN and CDR2 SYDVKM come from the germline V gene. With 7 bases clipped from V and 4 bases from J, the junction kept 8 bases outside the gene matches. This CDR3 reads CASTNYGGGTGELFF. CDR3 nucleotide sequence: TGTGCCAGCACCAATTACGGGGGGGGCACCGGGGAGCTGTTTTTT.

This clone was detected once. V gene TRBV7-3 combines with J gene TRBJ2-2; TRBD2 matches at 12 bases. This CDR3 region has 16 residues. Per germline, CDR1 SGHTA and CDR2 FQGTGA. Losses at the gene ends were 4 bases for V and 7 bases for J; bases not matched to a gene: 7. The CDR3 DNA reads as TGTGCCAGCAGCTACCGACTAGCGGGGGAGAGCGGGGAGCTGTTTTTT. As protein: CASSYRLAGESGELFF.

V and J are TRBV3-1 (or the pseudogene TRBV3-2) and TRBJ1-5; the D gene is possibly TRBD1 (5 bases). The CDR3 contains 15 residues. The germline gives CDR1 LGHDT, CDR2 YNNKEL (reference sequence). Trimming stripped 2 bases from V and 0 bases from J, with 8 bases between. The CDR3 sequence is CASSQQGLSNQPQHF. In DNA form, the CDR3 reads TGTGCCAGCAGCCAACAGGGACTTAGCAATCAGCCCCAGCATTTT.

The chain has TRBV19 and TRBJ1-1; D call uncertain. V dropped 11 bases and J dropped 3 bases, with 16 bases sitting between them. This CDR3 has 13 amino acids. The germline V gene has CDR1 LNHDA and CDR2 SQIVND (reference sequence). The CDR3, as DNA: TGTGCCGTGACGGGTTGGAGGGACACTGAAGCTTTCTTT. It encodes CAVTGWRDTEAFF.

The chain has TRBV5-1 and TRBJ1-1; TRBD1 is a possible D gene (5 bases). Germline assignment: CDR1 SGHRS and CDR2 YFSETQ. V was pared by 0 bases and J by 4 bases, with 10 bases between. The CDR3 is made up of 14 amino acids. This CDR3 is CASSLGSQGTEAFF. Written as DNA, the CDR3 is TGCGCCAGCAGCTTGGGCTCCCAGGGCACTGAAGCTTTCTTT.

The V and J genes are TRBV19 and TRBJ2-3; no clear D gene. In germline, CDR1 is LNHDA, CDR2 SQIVND (reference sequence). This CDR3 has 14 amino acids. Trimming pared 7 bases from V and 0 bases from J, leaving 11 bases between. CDR3 amino acids: CASKSGPSTDTQYF. The CDR3 nucleotides are TGTGCCAGTAAAAGTGGGCCTAGCACAGATACGCAGTATTTT.

The chain joins TRBV10-3 to TRBJ2-7; the D gene is possibly TRBD1 (5 bases). Germline CDR1 and CDR2: ENHRY and SYGVKD. The CDR3 covers 16 residues. The V gene lost 3 bases and the J gene lost 1 base, with 16 bases spanning the gap. The CDR3, as DNA: TGTGCCATCAGTGAAATGAGACAGCGCCTGTCCTACGAGCAGTACTTC. Amino acid sequence: CAISEMRQRLSYEQYF.

V gene TRBV18 combines with J gene TRBJ2-7, with TRBD1 matching 7 bases. The J segment lost 3 bases and the V segment lost 0 bases, leaving 8 bases of the junction unmatched. CDR1 and CDR2 (germline): KGHSH, LQKENI. This CDR3 has 16 residues. CDR3 protein: CASSPPAGQAIYEQYF. CDR3 nucleotides: TGTGCCAGCTCACCACCGGCCGGACAGGCGATCTACGAGCAGTACTTC.

The V call is TRBV27, the J call TRBJ1-4, with D perhaps TRBD1 (5 bases). Per germline, CDR1 MNHEY and CDR2 SMNVEV (reference sequence). The CDR3 is 15 residues long. Trimming stripped 6 bases from V and 7 bases from J, with 18 bases between. This CDR3 is CASRLVGGRGEKLFF. The CDR3 bases are TGTGCCAGCAGATTGGTCGGGGGAAGAGGTGAAAAACTGTTTTTT.

The rearrangement joins TRBV20-1 to TRBJ1-5, with D maybe TRBD1 (6 bases). This CDR3 has 20 amino acids. V was trimmed by 3 bases and J by 2 bases, leaving 29 bases between them. CDR1 is DFQATT, CDR2 SNEGSKA, per germline (reference sequence). The CDR3 sequence: CSASWVPSDSPGLGNQPQHF. The CDR3 DNA reads TGCAGTGCTAGTTGGGTCCCCTCGGACAGCCCGGGTTTAGGCAATCAGCCCCAGCATTTT.

This clone appeared a few times. This rearrangement joins TRBV18 to TRBJ2-7, with 7 bases lining up with TRBD1. Germline V gene lookup returns CDR1 KGHSH and CDR2 LQKENI. The CDR3 is 14 residues long. Trimming removed 3 bases from V and 5 bases from J; junction bases left unmatched: 7. The CDR3 protein is CASSPLQGRNEQYF. In DNA form, the CDR3 reads TGTGCCAGCTCACCTCTACAGGGGAGAAACGAGCAGTACTTC.

The gene calls are TRBV7-2 and TRBJ2-7, with TRBD2 identical over 8 bases. The CDR3 is 15 amino acids. V lost 4 bases to trimming and J lost 0 bases; unmatched junction nucleotides: 5. The germline CDR1 and CDR2 sequences are SGHTA and FQGNSA. CDR3 nucleotides: TGTGCCAGCAGCTCTAGCGGGCCCACCTCCTACGAGCAGTACTTC. Protein sequence: CASSSSGPTSYEQYF.